A single sample is the source of the 2 T cell receptor beta chains below, sequenced in a study of response to subunit inactivated influenza vaccine. One entry per CDR3 protein, called by TCRdb with MiXCR from the RT-PCR reads. Here the sample spans 650,000 to 850,000 distinct CDR3 sequences, more than 11% being singletons. This specimen was PBMCs from blood, taken less than 15 days before vaccination. Source of these receptors: a man aged 50 to 59 who received an inactivated influenza vaccine.

This clonotype was counted ten times or more. The chain recombines TRBV11-1 with TRBJ2-7; 11 bases match TRBD2. The CDR3 extends over 15 amino acids. After removal of 5 bases from V and 0 bases from J, the junction contained 3 bases not matched to a gene. Germline CDR1 reads SGHAT; CDR2 reads FQDESV (reference sequence). The CDR3 reads CASSRTSGLSYEQYF. CDR3 nucleotides: TGTGCCAGCAGCCGGACTAGCGGGCTCTCCTACGAGCAGTACTTC.

V gene TRBV7-8 combines with J gene TRBJ1-5; no clear D. V was clipped by 5 bases and J by 6 bases, with 17 bases between them. This CDR3 has 15 residues. CDR1 SGHVS and CDR2 FQNEAQ come from the germline V gene. Here the CDR3 DNA reads TGTGCCAGCAGCCCGGTCGTCAGAAGCGGTCAGCCCCAGCATTTT. Translating gives CASSPVVRSGQPQHF. Using reference TRBV7-8 and TRBJ1-5 for the parts outside the CDR3, the full variable domain is GAGVSQSPRYKVAKRGQDVALRCDPISGHVSLFWYQQALGQGPEFLTYFQNEAQLDKSGLPSDRFFAERPEGSVSTLKIQRTQQEDSAVYLCASSPVVRSGQPQHFGDGTRLSIL.